The TCR beta chain under discussion was sequenced for a study of OX40 agonist ivuxolimab in advanced cancers. Study overall: As their treatment, patients were administered ivuxolimab, an agonistic anti-OX40 (CD134) antibody. Findings of the study overall: What antigens the expanded peripheral T cells recognized was never established.

Libraries were prepared by immunoSEQ multiplex PCR; TCRdb keeps only in-frame clonotypes and omits some of them. The table shows 75,000 to 100,000 clones, with 90% occurring only once. On this clone: Antigen specificity is unknown.

It was autoimmune disease history or systemic immunosuppression that excluded patients. Germline lookup yields CDR1 SGHRS and CDR2 YFSETQ. V was clipped by 4 bases and J by 6 bases; unmatched bases: 4. The CDR3 has 13 amino acids. This chain links TRBV5-1 with TRBJ2-3; 8 bases are shared with TRBD1. The material was CD4+ or CD8+ T cells sorted from blood, obtained in a trial of the OX40 agonist ivuxolimab. The source of this sequence is an adult with an advanced solid tumor such as melanoma, head and neck, liver or kidney cancer. CDR3 loop: CASSPGQVDTQYF. CDR3 bases: TGCGCCAGCAGCCCGGGACAGGTTGATACGCAGTATTTT.